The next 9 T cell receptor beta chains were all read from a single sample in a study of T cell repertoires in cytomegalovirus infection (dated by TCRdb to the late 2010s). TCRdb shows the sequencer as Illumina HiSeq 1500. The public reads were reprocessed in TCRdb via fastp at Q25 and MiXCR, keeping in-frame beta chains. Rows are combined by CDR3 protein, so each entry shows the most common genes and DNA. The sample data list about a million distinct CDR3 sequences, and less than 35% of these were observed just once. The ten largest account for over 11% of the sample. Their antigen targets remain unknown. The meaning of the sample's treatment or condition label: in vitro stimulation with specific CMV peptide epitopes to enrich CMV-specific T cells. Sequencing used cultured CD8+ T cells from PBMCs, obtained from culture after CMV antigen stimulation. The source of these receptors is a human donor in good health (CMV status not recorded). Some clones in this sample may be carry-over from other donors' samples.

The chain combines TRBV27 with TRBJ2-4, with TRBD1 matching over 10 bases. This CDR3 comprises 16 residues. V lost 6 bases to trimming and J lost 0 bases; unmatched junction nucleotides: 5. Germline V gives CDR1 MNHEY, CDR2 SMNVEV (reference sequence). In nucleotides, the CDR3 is TGTGCCAGCAGGGGGGACAGGGGCCTAGCCAAAAACATTCAGTACTTC. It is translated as CASRGDRGLAKNIQYF.

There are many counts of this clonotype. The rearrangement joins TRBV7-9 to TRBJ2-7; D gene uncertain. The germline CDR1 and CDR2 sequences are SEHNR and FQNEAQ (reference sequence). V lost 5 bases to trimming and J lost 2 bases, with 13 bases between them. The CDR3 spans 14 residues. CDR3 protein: CASSPPFMAYEQYF. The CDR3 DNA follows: TGTGCCAGCAGCCCGCCGTTCATGGCCTACGAGCAGTACTTC.

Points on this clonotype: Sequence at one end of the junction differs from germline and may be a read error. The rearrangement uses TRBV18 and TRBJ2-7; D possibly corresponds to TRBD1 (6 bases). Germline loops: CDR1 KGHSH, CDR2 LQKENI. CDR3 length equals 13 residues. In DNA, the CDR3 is TGTGTCAGCTCACCGGACCTAGGGGGCGAGCAGTACTTC. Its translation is CVSSPDLGGEQYF.

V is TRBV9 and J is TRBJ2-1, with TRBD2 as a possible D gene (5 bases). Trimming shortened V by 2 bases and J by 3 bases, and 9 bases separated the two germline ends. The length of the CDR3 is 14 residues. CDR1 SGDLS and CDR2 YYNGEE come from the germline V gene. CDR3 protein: CASSVNEGYNEQFF. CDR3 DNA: TGTGCCAGCAGCGTTAATGAGGGCTACAATGAGCAGTTCTTC.

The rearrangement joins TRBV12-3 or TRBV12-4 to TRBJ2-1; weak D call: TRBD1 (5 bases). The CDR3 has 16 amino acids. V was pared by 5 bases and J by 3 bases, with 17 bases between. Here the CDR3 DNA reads TGTGCCAGCAGTCCCCCGTCAGGGAAAAGCTACAATGAGCAGTTCTTC. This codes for CASSPPSGKSYNEQFF.

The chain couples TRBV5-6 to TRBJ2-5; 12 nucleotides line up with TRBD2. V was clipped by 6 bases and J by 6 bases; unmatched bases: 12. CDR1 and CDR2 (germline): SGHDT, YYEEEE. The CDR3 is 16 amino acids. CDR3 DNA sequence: TGTGCCAGCATCATCACTCCACTAGCGGGGGGTCAGACCCAGTACTTC. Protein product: CASIITPLAGGQTQYF.

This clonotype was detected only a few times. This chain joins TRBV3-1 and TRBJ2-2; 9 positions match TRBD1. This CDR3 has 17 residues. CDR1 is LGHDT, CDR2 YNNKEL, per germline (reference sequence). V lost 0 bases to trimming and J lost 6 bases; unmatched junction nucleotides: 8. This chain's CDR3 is CASSQDRWTGVAGELFF. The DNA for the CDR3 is TGTGCCAGCAGCCAAGATCGGTGGACAGGGGTAGCCGGGGAGCTGTTTTTT.

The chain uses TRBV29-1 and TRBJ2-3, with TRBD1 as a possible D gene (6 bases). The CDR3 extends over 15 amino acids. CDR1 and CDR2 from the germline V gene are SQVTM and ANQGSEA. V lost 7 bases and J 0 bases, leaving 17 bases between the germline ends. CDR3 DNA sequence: TGCAGCGCTCATACAGGGAGCCCTAGCACAGATACGCAGTATTTT. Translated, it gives CSAHTGSPSTDTQYF.

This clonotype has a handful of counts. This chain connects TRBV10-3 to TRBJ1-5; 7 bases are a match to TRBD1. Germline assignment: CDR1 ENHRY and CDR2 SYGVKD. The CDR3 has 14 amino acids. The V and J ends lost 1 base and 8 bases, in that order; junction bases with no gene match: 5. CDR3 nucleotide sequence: TGTGCCATCAGTGAGTTGGGACAGCGCAAGCCCCAGCATTTT. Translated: CAISELGQRKPQHF.